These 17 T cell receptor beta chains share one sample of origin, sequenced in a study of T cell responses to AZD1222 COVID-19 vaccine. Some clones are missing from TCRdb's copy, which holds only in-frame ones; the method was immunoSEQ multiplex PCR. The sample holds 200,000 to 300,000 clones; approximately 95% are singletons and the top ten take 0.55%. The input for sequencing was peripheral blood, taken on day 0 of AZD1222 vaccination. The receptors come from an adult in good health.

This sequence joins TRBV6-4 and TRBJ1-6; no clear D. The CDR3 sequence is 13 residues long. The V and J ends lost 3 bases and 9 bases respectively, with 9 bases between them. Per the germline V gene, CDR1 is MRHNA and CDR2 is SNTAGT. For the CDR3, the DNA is TGTGCCAGCAGTGATGACCGGTTTTCACCCCTCCACTTT. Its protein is CASSDDRFSPLHF.

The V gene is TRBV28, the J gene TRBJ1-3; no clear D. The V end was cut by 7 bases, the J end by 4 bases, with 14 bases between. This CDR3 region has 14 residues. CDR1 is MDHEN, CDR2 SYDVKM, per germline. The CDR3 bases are TGTGCCAGCACCTCCACCCGGAACGGAAACACCATATATTTT. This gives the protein CASTSTRNGNTIYF. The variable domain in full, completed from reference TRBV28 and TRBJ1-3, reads DVKVTQSSRYLVKRTGEKVFLECVQDMDHENMFWYRQDPGLGLRLIYFSYDVKMKEKGDIPEGYSVSREKKERFSLILESASTNQTSMYLCASTSTRNGNTIYFGEGSWLTVV.

The CDR3 region has the DNA TGTGCCAGTAGTTCCGCCAGGAGTCAGCCCCAGCATTTT. Its protein is CASSSARSQPQHF. The chain uses TRBV19 and TRBJ1-5; no clear D. The germline gives CDR1 LNHDA, CDR2 SQIVND (reference sequence). The CDR3 sequence is 13 residues long. Trimming removed 5 bases from V and 6 bases from J, with 11 bases in between.

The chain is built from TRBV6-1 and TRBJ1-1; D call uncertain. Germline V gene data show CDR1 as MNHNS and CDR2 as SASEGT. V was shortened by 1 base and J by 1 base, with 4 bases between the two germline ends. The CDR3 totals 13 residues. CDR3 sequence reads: CASSEVGNTEAFF. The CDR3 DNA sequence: TGTGCCAGCAGTGAAGTCGGGAACACTGAAGCTTTCTTT.

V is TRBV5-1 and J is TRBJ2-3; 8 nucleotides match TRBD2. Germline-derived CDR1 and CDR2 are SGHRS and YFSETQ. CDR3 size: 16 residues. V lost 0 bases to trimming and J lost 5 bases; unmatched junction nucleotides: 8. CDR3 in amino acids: CASSLGGGRGEDTQYF. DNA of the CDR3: TGCGCCAGCAGCTTGGGCGGGGGGCGAGGAGAAGATACGCAGTATTTT.

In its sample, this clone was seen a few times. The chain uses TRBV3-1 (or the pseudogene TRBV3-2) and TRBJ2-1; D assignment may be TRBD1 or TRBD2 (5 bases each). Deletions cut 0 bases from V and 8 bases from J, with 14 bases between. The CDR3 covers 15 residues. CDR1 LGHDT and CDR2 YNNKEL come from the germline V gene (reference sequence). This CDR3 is CASSQDGAHSDEQFF. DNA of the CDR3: TGTGCCAGCAGCCAAGACGGGGCCCACAGCGATGAGCAGTTCTTC.

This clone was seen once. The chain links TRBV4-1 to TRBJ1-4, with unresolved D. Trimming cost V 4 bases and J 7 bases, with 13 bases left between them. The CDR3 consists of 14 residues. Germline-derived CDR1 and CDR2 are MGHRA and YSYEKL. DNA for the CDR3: TGCGCCAGCAGCCCCCGGCTCTCCGGTGAAAAACTGTTTTTT. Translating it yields CASSPRLSGEKLFF.

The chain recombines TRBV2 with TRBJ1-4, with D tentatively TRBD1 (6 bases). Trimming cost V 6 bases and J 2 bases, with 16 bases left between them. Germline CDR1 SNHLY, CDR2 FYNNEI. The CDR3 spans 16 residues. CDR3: CASRALLGGTNEKLFF. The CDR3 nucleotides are TGTGCCAGCAGAGCCCTCCTAGGGGGGACTAATGAAAAACTGTTTTTT.

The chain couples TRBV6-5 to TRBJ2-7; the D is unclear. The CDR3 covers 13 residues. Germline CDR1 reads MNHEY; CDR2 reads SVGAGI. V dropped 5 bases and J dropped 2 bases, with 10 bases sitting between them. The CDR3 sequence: CASSISRAYEQYF. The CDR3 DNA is TGTGCCAGCAGTATCAGCCGCGCCTACGAGCAGTACTTC.

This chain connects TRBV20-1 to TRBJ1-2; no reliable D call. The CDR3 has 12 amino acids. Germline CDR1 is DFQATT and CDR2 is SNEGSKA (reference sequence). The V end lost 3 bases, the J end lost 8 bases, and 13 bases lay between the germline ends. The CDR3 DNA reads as TGCAGTGCTAGTCGAAGACCTACCGGCTACACCTTC. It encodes CSASRRPTGYTF.

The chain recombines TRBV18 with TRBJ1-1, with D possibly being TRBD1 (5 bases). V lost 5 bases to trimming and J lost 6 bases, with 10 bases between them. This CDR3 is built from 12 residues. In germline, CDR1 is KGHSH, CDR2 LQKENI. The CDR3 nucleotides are TGTGCCAGCTCAGCTACAGGCGCTGAAGCTTTCTTT. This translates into CASSATGAEAFF. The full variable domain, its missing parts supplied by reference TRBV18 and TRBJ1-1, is NAGVMQNPRHLVRRRGQEARLRCSPMKGHSHVYWYRQLPEEGLKFMVYLQKENIIDESGMPKERFSAEFPKEGPSILRIQQVVRGDSAAYFCASSATGAEAFFGQGTRLTVV.

The CDR3 DNA is TGTGCCAGCAGCCAGGGGGCTGCTAATGAAAAACTGTTTTTT. Protein sequence: CASSQGAANEKLFF. This chain joins TRBV7-9 and TRBJ1-4; 8 nucleotides agree with TRBD1. The V gene end was trimmed by 5 bases and the J gene end by 3 bases; junction bases not matched to a gene: 2. Per the germline V gene, CDR1 is SEHNR and CDR2 is FQNEAQ (reference sequence). The CDR3 has 14 residues.

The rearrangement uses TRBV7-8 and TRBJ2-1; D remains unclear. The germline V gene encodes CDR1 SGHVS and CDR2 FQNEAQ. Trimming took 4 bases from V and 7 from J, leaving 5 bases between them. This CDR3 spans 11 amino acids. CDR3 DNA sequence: TGTGCCAGCAGCTCCAGAAATGAGCAGTTCTTC. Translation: CASSSRNEQFF.

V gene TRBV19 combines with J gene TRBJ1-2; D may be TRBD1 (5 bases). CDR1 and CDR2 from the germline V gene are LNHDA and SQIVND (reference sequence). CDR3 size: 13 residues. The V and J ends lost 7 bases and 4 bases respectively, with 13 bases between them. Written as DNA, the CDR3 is TGTGCCAGTACGCCACCGGGGGGCTATGGCTACACCTTC. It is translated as CASTPPGGYGYTF.

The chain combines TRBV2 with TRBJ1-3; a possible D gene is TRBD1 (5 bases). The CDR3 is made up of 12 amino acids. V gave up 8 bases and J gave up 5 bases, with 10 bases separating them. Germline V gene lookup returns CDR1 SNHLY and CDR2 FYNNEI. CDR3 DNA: TGTGCCAGCCAAGGGGCCCGAAACACCATATATTTT. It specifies CASQGARNTIYF.

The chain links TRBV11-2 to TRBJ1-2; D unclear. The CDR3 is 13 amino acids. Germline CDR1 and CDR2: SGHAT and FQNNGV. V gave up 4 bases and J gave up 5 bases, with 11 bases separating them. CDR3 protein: CASSSKLDYGYTF. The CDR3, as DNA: TGTGCCAGCAGCTCGAAGTTAGATTATGGCTACACCTTC. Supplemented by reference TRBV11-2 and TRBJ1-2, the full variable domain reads EAGVAQSPRYKIIEKRQSVAFWCNPISGHATLYWYQQILGQGPKLLIQFQNNGVVDDSQLPKDRFSAERLKGVDSTLKIQPAKLEDSAVYLCASSSKLDYGYTFGSGTRLTVV.

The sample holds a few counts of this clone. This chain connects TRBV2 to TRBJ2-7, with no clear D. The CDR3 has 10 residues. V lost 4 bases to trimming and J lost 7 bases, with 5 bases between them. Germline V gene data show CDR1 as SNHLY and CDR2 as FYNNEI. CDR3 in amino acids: CASSVGEQYF. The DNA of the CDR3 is TGTGCCAGCAGTGTGGGGGAGCAGTACTTC.